This TCR beta chain was identified in a study of T cells expressing NK-cell markers. The wider study: The study drew TCR beta repertoires from sorted CD3+CD56+NKG2C+, CD3+CD56+NKG2C- and CD3+CD56-NKG2C+ T cells. The authors sequenced eight donors, of whom seven were HCMV-seropositive and one was seronegative.

Overall study results and limits: NKG2C+ dominant clonotypes from several donors made up about 1.0-8% of CD8+ T cells. Among several donors, these clonotypes also ranked first in the CD3+CD56-NKG2C+ fraction.

A note on this clonotype: Its target is not known.

TCRdb reprocessed the 5' RACE reads and reports one entry per CDR3 protein, with no DNA. This table lists roughly 150,000 distinct CDR3 sequences. Sequences were obtained from blood T cells: a sorted CD56 or NKG2C T cell subset, CD4+ or CD8+ T cells, or bulk PBMC T cells (not recorded which). The sequence was collected from a woman aged 18 to 69 in good health.

CDR3 protein: CSAARLAVLDTQYF. The chain has TRBV20-1 and TRBJ2-3; TCRdb outputs TRBD2, but without DNA this stays unchecked. CDR1 is DFQATT, CDR2 SNEGSKA, per germline (reference sequence). The CDR3 is made up of 14 amino acids.